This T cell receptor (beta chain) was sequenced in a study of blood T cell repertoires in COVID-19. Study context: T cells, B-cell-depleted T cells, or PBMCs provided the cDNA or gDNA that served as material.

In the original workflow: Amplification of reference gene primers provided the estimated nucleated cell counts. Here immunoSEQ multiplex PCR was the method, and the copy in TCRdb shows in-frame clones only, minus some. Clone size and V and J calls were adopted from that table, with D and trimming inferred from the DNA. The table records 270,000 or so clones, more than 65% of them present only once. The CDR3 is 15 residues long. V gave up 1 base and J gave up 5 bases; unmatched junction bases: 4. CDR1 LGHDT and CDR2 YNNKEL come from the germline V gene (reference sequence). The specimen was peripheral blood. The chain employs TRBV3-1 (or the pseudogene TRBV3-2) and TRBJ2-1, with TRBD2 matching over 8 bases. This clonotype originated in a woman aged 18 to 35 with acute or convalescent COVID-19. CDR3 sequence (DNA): TGTGCCAGCAGCCAAGCCGGGAGGGCCGACAATGAGCAGTTCTTC. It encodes CASSQAGRADNEQFF.